Listed below are T cell receptor beta chains from one sample, sequenced in a study of blood T cell repertoires in COVID-19. Only in-frame clones appear in the TCRdb table, and some are missing; sequencing was by immunoSEQ multiplex PCR. The table includes some 97,000 clones, roughly 79% detected once. Sequences were obtained from peripheral blood. Receptor source: a woman between 65 and 79 years old with acute or convalescent COVID-19. The CDR3 runs from the conserved cysteine through the conserved F or W. D genes are given only for firm matches. Clone size is not always given. Where it is, it says once, few, many or a class for expanded clones.

CDR3: CASSPGGGMGEQFF
DNA: TGTGCCAGCAGCCCGGGCGGGGGGATGGGTGAGCAGTTCTTC
J: TRBJ2-1
V: TRBV3-1/TRBV3-2
D: TRBD2
size: -

CDR3: CASSNNSPLHF
DNA: TGTGCCAGCAGTAATAATTCACCCCTCCACTTT
J: TRBJ1-6
V: TRBV11-2
D: -
size: -

CDR3: CASSRQGDQPQHF
DNA: TGTGCCAGCAGTCGGCAGGGGGATCAGCCCCAGCATTTT
J: TRBJ1-5
V: TRBV2
D: TRBD1
size: -

CDR3: CASSANGLSTDTQYF
DNA: TGTGCCAGCAGCGCAAATGGACTGTCCACAGATACGCAGTATTTT
J: TRBJ2-3
V: TRBV9
D: -
size: -

CDR3: CASSVASGGIADTQYF
DNA: TGTGCCAGCAGCGTAGCTAGCGGGGGGATCGCAGATACGCAGTATTTT
J: TRBJ2-3
V: TRBV9
D: TRBD2
size: -

CDR3: CASSIEVTGDQPQHF
DNA: TGTGCCAGTAGTATTGAGGTTACGGGGGATCAGCCCCAGCATTTT
J: TRBJ1-5
V: TRBV19
D: -
size: -

CDR3: CASSPGQGRGTGELFF
DNA: TGTGCCAGCAGCCCAGGACAGGGCAGAGGGACCGGGGAGCTGTTTTTT
J: TRBJ2-2
V: TRBV7-9
D: TRBD1
size: -

CDR3: CASSLVVGGPLETQYF
DNA: TGTGCCAGCAGCTTAGTTGTCGGGGGGCCATTGGAGACCCAGTACTTC
J: TRBJ2-5
V: TRBV7-9
D: -
size: -

CDR3: CAGSLQVYGYTF
DNA: TGTGCCGGCAGCTTGCAGGTTTATGGCTACACCTTC
J: TRBJ1-2
V: TRBV7-2
D: -
size: -

CDR3: CASSEGAWDGYTF
DNA: TGTGCCAGCAGTGAAGGGGCTTGGGATGGCTACACCTTC
J: TRBJ1-2
V: TRBV6-1
D: -
size: -

CDR3: CAWSVWGGIDTQYF
DNA: TGTGCCTGGAGTGTGTGGGGGGGCATAGATACGCAGTATTTT
J: TRBJ2-3
V: TRBV30
D: -
size: -

CDR3: CASSLETGGQGKLFF
DNA: TGTGCCAGCAGCTTGGAGACAGGGGGCCAGGGAAAACTGTTTTTT
J: TRBJ1-4
V: TRBV5-4
D: TRBD1
size: -

CDR3: CASSSNLASGSPEYF
DNA: TGCGCCAGCAGCTCCAACTTAGCGTCGGGGTCGCCCGAGTACTTC
J: TRBJ2-7
V: TRBV5-1
D: -
size: -

CDR3: CAISAGTGDEKLFF
DNA: TGTGCCATCAGTGCCGGGACAGGCGATGAAAAACTGTTTTTT
J: TRBJ1-4
V: TRBV10-3
D: TRBD1
size: once

CDR3: CASSLWGQGGGYGYTF
DNA: TGTGCCAGCAGCTTGTGGGGTCAGGGAGGGGGCTATGGCTACACCTTC
J: TRBJ1-2
V: TRBV5-4
D: -
size: -

CDR3: CSARLAQPQHF
DNA: TGCAGTGCTAGACTGGCTCAGCCCCAGCATTTT
J: TRBJ1-5
V: TRBV20-1
D: -
size: -

CDR3: CASSWDSNTGELFF
DNA: TGTGCCAGCAGTTGGGACAGCAACACCGGGGAGCTGTTTTTT
J: TRBJ2-2
V: TRBV2
D: TRBD1
size: many

CDR3: CAWSPDRANTEAFF
DNA: TGTGCCTGGAGTCCTGACAGGGCGAACACTGAAGCTTTCTTT
J: TRBJ1-1
V: TRBV30
D: TRBD1
size: -

CDR3: CAWNSNEKLFF
DNA: TGTGCCTGGAATAGTAATGAAAAACTGTTTTTT
J: TRBJ1-4
V: TRBV30
D: -
size: -

CDR3: CASSRDRGGNQPQHF
DNA: TGTGCCAGCTCACGGGACAGGGGAGGCAATCAGCCCCAGCATTTT
J: TRBJ1-5
V: TRBV18
D: TRBD1
size: -

CDR3: CATSRWQGTGANVLTF
DNA: TGTGCCACCAGCAGATGGCAGGGGACCGGGGCCAACGTCCTGACTTTC
J: TRBJ2-6
V: TRBV15
D: -
size: -

CDR3: CASSVEGLGIEQFF
DNA: TGCGCCAGCAGCGTAGAGGGACTAGGGATTGAGCAGTTCTTC
J: TRBJ2-1
V: TRBV5-1
D: TRBD2
size: -

CDR3: CASRWTGDHLDTGELFF
DNA: TGTGCTAGCAGATGGACAGGGGACCATTTAGACACCGGGGAGCTGTTTTTT
J: TRBJ2-2
V: TRBV12-5
D: TRBD1
size: -

CDR3: CASSHAGTGSHEQYF
DNA: TGTGCCAGCAGCCACGCCGGGACAGGGTCCCACGAGCAGTACTTC
J: TRBJ2-7
V: TRBV3-1/TRBV3-2
D: TRBD1
size: medium-sized

CDR3: CASSRTGLGELFF
DNA: TGTGCCAGCAGCCGTACAGGGCTCGGGGAGCTGTTTTTT
J: TRBJ2-2
V: TRBV7-3
D: -
size: -

CDR3: CASSPSGGGDTQYF
DNA: TGCGCCAGCAGCCCCAGCGGGGGTGGAGATACGCAGTATTTT
J: TRBJ2-3
V: TRBV5-1
D: TRBD2
size: -

CDR3: CAGRGQGRGTGELFF
DNA: TGTGCCGGGCGGGGACAGGGCAGGGGCACCGGGGAGCTGTTTTTT
J: TRBJ2-2
V: TRBV30
D: TRBD1
size: few

CDR3: CASIDGGQGRLGTEAFF
DNA: TGTGCCAGCATTGACGGGGGACAGGGGCGGTTAGGCACTGAAGCTTTCTTT
J: TRBJ1-1
V: TRBV2
D: TRBD1
size: -

CDR3: CASSLVASGYNEQFF
DNA: TGTGCCAGCAGCTTAGTGGCTAGCGGTTACAATGAGCAGTTCTTC
J: TRBJ2-1
V: TRBV7-2
D: TRBD2
size: -

CDR3: CAISESGDRNQPQHF
DNA: TGTGCCATCAGTGAGTCAGGGGACAGAAATCAGCCCCAGCATTTT
J: TRBJ1-5
V: TRBV10-3
D: TRBD1
size: -

CDR3: CASSELINRATSTDTQYF
DNA: TGTGCCAGCAGTGAACTCATAAACAGGGCAACTAGCACAGATACGCAGTATTTT
J: TRBJ2-3
V: TRBV28
D: -
size: -

CDR3: CASSQDTPAAATDTQYF
DNA: TGTGCCAGCAGCCAAGATACCCCAGCGGCCGCAACAGATACGCAGTATTTT
J: TRBJ2-3
V: TRBV3-1/TRBV3-2
D: -
size: -

CDR3: CASIKGAGGLNYGYTF
DNA: TGTGCCAGCATAAAGGGGGCAGGGGGCCTTAACTATGGCTACACCTTC
J: TRBJ1-2
V: TRBV9
D: TRBD1
size: -

CDR3: CAISVDRLTGELFF
DNA: TGTGCCATCAGTGTGGACAGGCTCACCGGGGAGCTGTTTTTT
J: TRBJ2-2
V: TRBV10-3
D: TRBD1
size: -

CDR3: CASSLGTSASAYNEQFF
DNA: TGTGCCAGCAGCTTAGGGACTAGCGCATCCGCGTACAATGAGCAGTTCTTC
J: TRBJ2-1
V: TRBV7-6
D: TRBD2
size: -

CDR3: CASRGGAPSYEQYF
DNA: TGTGCCAGCAGAGGCGGGGCCCCCTCCTACGAGCAGTACTTC
J: TRBJ2-7
V: TRBV6-5
D: -
size: -

CDR3: CASSLRKRGLTDTQYF
DNA: TGTGCCAGCAGCTTGAGGAAGCGGGGGCTCACAGATACGCAGTATTTT
J: TRBJ2-3
V: TRBV5-6
D: TRBD2
size: -

CDR3: CAISGQGANYGYTF
DNA: TGTGCCATCAGTGGCCAGGGGGCGAACTATGGCTACACCTTC
J: TRBJ1-2
V: TRBV10-3
D: TRBD1
size: -

CDR3: CAWSVRGGAYNEQFF
DNA: TGTGCCTGGAGTGTACGCGGGGGGGCCTACAATGAGCAGTTCTTC
J: TRBJ2-1
V: TRBV30
D: TRBD2
size: -

CDR3: CASSLGTSGFTDTQYF
DNA: TGCGCCAGCAGCCTAGGGACTAGCGGCTTCACAGATACGCAGTATTTT
J: TRBJ2-3
V: TRBV5-1
D: TRBD2
size: -

CDR3: CASRGLGREEKLFF
DNA: TGTGCCAGCAGGGGGTTGGGGCGCGAGGAAAAACTGTTTTTT
J: TRBJ1-4
V: TRBV2
D: -
size: -

CDR3: CATSRERDRGAGNTIYF
DNA: TGTGCCACCAGCAGAGAGCGGGACAGGGGAGCGGGAAACACCATATATTTT
J: TRBJ1-3
V: TRBV15
D: TRBD1
size: -

CDR3: CASSSLSNTEAFF
DNA: TGTGCCAGCAGTTCGTTATCGAACACTGAAGCTTTCTTT
J: TRBJ1-1
V: TRBV6-5
D: -
size: -

CDR3: CASSFTGNSPLHF
DNA: TGTGCCAGCAGTTTCACAGGAAATTCACCCCTCCACTTT
J: TRBJ1-6
V: TRBV6-2/TRBV6-3
D: -
size: -

CDR3: CASSQDVLGLEAFF
DNA: TGCGCCAGCAGCCAAGACGTACTAGGACTTGAAGCTTTCTTT
J: TRBJ1-1
V: TRBV4-1
D: -
size: -

CDR3: CASSPLRGEKLFF
DNA: TGTGCCAGCAGTCCCCTAAGGGGTGAAAAACTGTTTTTT
J: TRBJ1-4
V: TRBV28
D: -
size: -

CDR3: CASRLAPGQGVNEQFF
DNA: TGTGCCAGCAGGCTCGCACCGGGACAGGGTGTAAATGAGCAGTTCTTC
J: TRBJ2-1
V: TRBV5-5
D: TRBD1
size: once

CDR3: CASSQTTGQETQYF
DNA: TGCGCCAGCAGTCAGACGACAGGGCAAGAGACCCAGTACTTC
J: TRBJ2-5
V: TRBV23-1
D: TRBD1
size: -

CDR3: CASSLDGFSGGKETQYF
DNA: TGTGCCAGCAGCTTAGACGGGTTTAGCGGGGGAAAAGAGACCCAGTACTTC
J: TRBJ2-5
V: TRBV7-6
D: TRBD2
size: few

CDR3: CSASRVSTDTQYF
DNA: TGCAGTGCTAGTCGGGTGAGCACAGATACGCAGTATTTT
J: TRBJ2-3
V: TRBV20-1
D: -
size: -

CDR3: CASSIRQGQGKYEQYF
DNA: TGTGCCAGTAGTATTAGGCAGGGACAGGGCAAGTACGAGCAGTACTTC
J: TRBJ2-7
V: TRBV19
D: TRBD1
size: -

CDR3: CASRTLQNTEAFF
DNA: TGTGCCAGCAGGACTTTACAAAACACTGAAGCTTTCTTT
J: TRBJ1-1
V: TRBV2
D: -
size: -

CDR3: CASGPSGHPYEQYF
DNA: TGTGCTAGTGGTCCTTCGGGACATCCCTACGAGCAGTACTTC
J: TRBJ2-7
V: TRBV12-5
D: -
size: -

CDR3: CASKGPGSSGNTIYF
DNA: TGTGCCAGTAAAGGCCCGGGGAGCTCTGGAAACACCATATATTTT
J: TRBJ1-3
V: TRBV19
D: -
size: -

CDR3: CASSQAPGGSGAFF
DNA: TGTGCCAGCAGCCAGGCCCCAGGGGGCTCGGGCGCTTTCTTT
J: TRBJ1-1
V: TRBV3-1/TRBV3-2
D: TRBD1
size: -